In this sample, the clone carrying this T cell receptor (beta chain) turned up many times. The target antigen is unknown. The sample is drawn from a study of T cells in Graves' hyperthyroidism and ophthalmopathy. CDR1 is DFQATT and CDR2 is SNEGSKA in the germline V gene (reference sequence). This CDR3 comprises 13 residues. The V gene end was trimmed by 3 bases and the J gene end by 6 bases; junction bases not matched to a gene: 6. Study-wide findings and caveats: Peripheral blood also featured most of the thyroid clonotypes expanded above 0.001.

Using RNA transcripts as the source, TCR beta CDR3 regions were amplified. During a first-round RT-PCR of the TCR CDR3, the HTBI primer set was used. TCRdb processed the multiplex PCR reads anew with MiXCR; each CDR3 protein has one entry. The top ten hold 18% of the sample, which has about 500,000 distinct CDR3 sequences, around 15% seen once. What was sequenced was blood. The gene calls are TRBV20-1 and TRBJ1-1, with 8 bases lining up with TRBD1. This clonotype was obtained from a woman between 18 and 29 years old with Graves' hyperthyroidism. The chain's CDR3 is CSASTGGTAEAFF. CDR3 DNA sequence: TGCAGTGCTAGCACAGGGGGGACGGCTGAAGCTTTCTTT.